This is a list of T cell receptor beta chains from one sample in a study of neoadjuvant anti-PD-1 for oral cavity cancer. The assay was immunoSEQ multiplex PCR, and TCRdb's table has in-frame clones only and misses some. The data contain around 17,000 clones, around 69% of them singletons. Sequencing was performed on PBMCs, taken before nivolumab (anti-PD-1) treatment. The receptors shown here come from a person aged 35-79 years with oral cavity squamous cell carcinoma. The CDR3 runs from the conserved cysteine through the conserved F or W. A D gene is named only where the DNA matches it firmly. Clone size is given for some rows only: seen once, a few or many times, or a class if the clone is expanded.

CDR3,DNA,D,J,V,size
CASSYGPAGKYEQYF,TGTGCCAGCAGTTACGGTCCAGCGGGAAAGTACGAGCAGTACTTC,TRBD2,TRBJ2-7,TRBV6-5,once
CAWSRGGNTIYF,TGTGCCTGGAGCCGGGGGGGAAACACCATATATTTT,.,TRBJ1-3,TRBV30,.
CASSLTGPYNEQFF,TGTGCCAGCAGCTTAACAGGTCCATACAATGAGCAGTTCTTC,.,TRBJ2-1,TRBV13,.
CASSSHGGYNEQFF,TGTGCCAGCAGTAGTCATGGGGGCTACAATGAGCAGTTCTTC,.,TRBJ2-1,TRBV6-1,.
CASSSAGASYNEQFF,TGTGCCAGCAGCTCGGCGGGAGCCTCCTACAATGAGCAGTTCTTC,TRBD2,TRBJ2-1,TRBV11-3,.
CASSGGWGNYEQYF,TGTGCCAGCAGTGGGGGCTGGGGGAACTACGAGCAGTACTTC,.,TRBJ2-7,TRBV27,.
CAIGPGGETQYF,TGTGCCATAGGTCCAGGCGGGGAGACCCAGTACTTC,.,TRBJ2-5,TRBV2,.
CAWSGGGNNEQFF,TGTGCCTGGAGCGGTGGGGGAAACAATGAGCAGTTCTTC,.,TRBJ2-1,TRBV30,.
CSVGGADSNYGYTF,TGCAGCGTTGGGGGGGCCGACTCTAACTATGGCTACACCTTC,.,TRBJ1-2,TRBV29-1,.
CASSPSGSSADTQYF,TGTGCTAGCAGCCCTAGCGGGAGTAGCGCAGATACGCAGTATTTT,TRBD2,TRBJ2-3,TRBV7-7,.
CASSLGQRLDYGYTF,TGTGCCAGCAGTCTGGGACAGCGGCTCGACTATGGCTACACCTTC,TRBD1,TRBJ1-2,TRBV2,.